This TCR beta chain is from a study of T cells after yellow fever vaccination. Whole-study findings and limits: Sorted repertoires could include abundant contaminating clonotypes from bulk cells. The study re-detected most primary-vaccination clones after the booster (roughly 96% CD4, 88% CD8). On re-exposure, the response was weaker but peaked faster, at day 5 versus 15.

5'RACE template switching produced TCR cDNA carrying a universal primer site and UMIs. TCRdb passed the 5' RACE reads through MiXCR, listing each CDR3 protein once. In the table there are some 240,000 distinct CDR3 sequences, approximately 3% of which are singletons. Comment on this clonotype: Its target is not known.

This TCR came from a man aged 18 to 30 who received the YFV17D yellow fever vaccine. The sequences come from CD4+ T cells sorted from PBMCs, collected 10 days after the yellow fever booster vaccination.

The CDR3 nucleotides read TGCAGCGTCGCTCCCCCGGGCACAGATACGCAGTATTTT. Protein product: CSVAPPGTDTQYF. The chain has TRBV29-1 and TRBJ2-3; D gene uncertain. CDR3 length: 13 amino acids. V was pared by 6 bases and J by 1 base, with 11 bases between. In germline, CDR1 is SQVTM, CDR2 ANQGSEA.